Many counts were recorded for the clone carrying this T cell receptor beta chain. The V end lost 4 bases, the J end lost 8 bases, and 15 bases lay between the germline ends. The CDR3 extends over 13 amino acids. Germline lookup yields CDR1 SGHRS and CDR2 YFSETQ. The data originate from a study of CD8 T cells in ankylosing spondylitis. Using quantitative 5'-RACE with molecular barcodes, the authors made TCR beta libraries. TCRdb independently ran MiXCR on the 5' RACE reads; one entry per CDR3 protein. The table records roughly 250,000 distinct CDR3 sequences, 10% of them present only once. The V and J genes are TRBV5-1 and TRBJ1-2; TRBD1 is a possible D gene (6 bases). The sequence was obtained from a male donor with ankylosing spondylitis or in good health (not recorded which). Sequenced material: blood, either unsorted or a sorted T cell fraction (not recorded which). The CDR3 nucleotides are TGCGCCAGCAGCGACCCGCCGGGGGCAGGCTACACCTTC. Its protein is CASSDPPGAGYTF.